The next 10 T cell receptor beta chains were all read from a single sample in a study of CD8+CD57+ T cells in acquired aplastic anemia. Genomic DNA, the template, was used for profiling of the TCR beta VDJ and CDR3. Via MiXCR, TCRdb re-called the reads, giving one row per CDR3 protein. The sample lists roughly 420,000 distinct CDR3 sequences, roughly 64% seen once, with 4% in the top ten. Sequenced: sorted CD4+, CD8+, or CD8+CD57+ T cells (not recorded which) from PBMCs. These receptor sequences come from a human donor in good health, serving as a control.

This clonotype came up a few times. The CDR3 loop reads CASSFGTGQGIGELFF. CDR3 in DNA: TGCGCCAGCAGCTTTGGTACAGGACAGGGGATTGGGGAGCTGTTTTTT. The V gene is TRBV5-1, the J gene TRBJ2-2; 9 positions agree with TRBD1. This CDR3 spans 16 amino acids. The trim removed 2 bases at V and 8 bases at J, leaving 10 bases unmatched. The V gene's germline CDR1 is SGHRS and CDR2 YFSETQ.

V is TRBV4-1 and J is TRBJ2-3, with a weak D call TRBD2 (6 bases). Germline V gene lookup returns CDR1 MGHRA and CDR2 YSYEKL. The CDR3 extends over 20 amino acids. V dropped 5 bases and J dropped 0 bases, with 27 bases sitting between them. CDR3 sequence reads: CASSERAAAGHISSTDTQYF. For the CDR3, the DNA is TGCGCCAGCAGCGAAAGAGCGGCCGCGGGGCACATTTCCAGCACAGATACGCAGTATTTT.

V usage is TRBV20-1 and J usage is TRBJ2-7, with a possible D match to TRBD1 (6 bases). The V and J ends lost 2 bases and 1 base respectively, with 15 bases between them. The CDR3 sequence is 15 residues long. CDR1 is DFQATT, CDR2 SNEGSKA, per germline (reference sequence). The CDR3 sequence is CSARLATGNSYEQYF. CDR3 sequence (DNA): TGCAGTGCTAGACTTGCAACAGGGAATTCCTACGAGCAGTACTTC.

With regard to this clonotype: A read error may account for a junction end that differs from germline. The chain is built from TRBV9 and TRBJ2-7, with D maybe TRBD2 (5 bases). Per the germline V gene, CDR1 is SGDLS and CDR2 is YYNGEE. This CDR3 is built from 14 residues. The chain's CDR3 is CVSSPGLALHEQYF. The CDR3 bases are TGTGTCAGCAGCCCCGGCCTAGCCCTCCACGAGCAGTACTTC.

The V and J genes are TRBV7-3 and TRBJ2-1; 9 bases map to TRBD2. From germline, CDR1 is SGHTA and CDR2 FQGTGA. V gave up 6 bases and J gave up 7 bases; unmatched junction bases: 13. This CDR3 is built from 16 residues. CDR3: CASRLQGGGAGNEQFF. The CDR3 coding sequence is TGTGCCAGCAGACTCCAAGGCGGGGGGGCCGGAAATGAGCAGTTCTTC.

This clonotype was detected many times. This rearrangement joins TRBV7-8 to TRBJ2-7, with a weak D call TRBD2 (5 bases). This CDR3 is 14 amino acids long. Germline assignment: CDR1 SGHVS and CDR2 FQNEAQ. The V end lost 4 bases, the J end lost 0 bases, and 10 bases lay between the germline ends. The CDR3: CASSSRVVSYEQYF. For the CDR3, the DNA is TGTGCCAGCAGCTCGCGGGTCGTCTCCTACGAGCAGTACTTC.

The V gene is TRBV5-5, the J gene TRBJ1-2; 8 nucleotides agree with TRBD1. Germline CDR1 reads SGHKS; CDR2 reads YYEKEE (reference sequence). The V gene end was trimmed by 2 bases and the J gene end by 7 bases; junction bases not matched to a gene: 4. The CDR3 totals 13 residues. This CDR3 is CASSFGTGRGYTF. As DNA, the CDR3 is TGTGCCAGCAGCTTTGGGACAGGCCGTGGCTACACCTTC.

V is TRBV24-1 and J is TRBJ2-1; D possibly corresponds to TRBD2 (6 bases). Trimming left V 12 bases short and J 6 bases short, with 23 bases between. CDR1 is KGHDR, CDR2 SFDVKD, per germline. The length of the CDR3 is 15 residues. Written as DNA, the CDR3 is TGTGCCTGGAGTGCGGGGCTGGGCTACTTCAATGAGCAGTTCTTC. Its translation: CAWSAGLGYFNEQFF.

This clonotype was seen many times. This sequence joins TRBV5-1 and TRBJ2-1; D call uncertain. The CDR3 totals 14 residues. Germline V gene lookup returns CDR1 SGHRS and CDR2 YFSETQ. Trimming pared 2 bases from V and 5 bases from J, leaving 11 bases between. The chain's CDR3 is CASSFAAGDNEQFF. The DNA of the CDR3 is TGCGCCAGCAGCTTTGCGGCAGGAGACAATGAGCAGTTCTTC.

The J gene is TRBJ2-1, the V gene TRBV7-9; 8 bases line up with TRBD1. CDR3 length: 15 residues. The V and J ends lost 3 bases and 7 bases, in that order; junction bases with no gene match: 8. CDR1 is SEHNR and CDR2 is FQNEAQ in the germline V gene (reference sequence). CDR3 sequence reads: CASSFAGTGVNEQFF. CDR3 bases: TGTGCCAGCAGCTTCGCGGGGACAGGAGTAAATGAGCAGTTCTTC.